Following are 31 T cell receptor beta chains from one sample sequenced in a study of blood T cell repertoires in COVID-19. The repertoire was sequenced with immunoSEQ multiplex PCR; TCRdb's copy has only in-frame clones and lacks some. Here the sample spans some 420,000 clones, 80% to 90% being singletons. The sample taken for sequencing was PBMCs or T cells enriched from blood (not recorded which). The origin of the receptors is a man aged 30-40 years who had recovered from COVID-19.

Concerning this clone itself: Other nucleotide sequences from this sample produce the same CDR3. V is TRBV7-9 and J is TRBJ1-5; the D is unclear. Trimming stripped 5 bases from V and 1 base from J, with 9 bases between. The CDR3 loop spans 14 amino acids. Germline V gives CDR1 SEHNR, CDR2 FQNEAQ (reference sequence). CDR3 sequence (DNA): TGTGCCAGCAGCGTCGGCGGGAGCAATCAGCCCCAGCATTTT. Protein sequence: CASSVGGSNQPQHF.

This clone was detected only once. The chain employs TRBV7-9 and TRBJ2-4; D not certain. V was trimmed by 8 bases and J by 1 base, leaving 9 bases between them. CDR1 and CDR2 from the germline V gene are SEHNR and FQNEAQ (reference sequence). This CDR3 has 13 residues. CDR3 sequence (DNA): TGTGCCAGCGAAACTTCGGCCAAAAACATTCAGTACTTC. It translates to CASETSAKNIQYF.

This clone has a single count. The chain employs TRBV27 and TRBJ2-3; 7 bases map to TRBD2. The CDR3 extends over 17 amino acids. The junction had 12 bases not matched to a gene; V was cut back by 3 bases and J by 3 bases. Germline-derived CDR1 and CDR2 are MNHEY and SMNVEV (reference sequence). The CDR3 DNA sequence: TGTGCCAGCAGTTTTTTAGGCGGCGGGAGAGGGACAGATACGCAGTATTTT. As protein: CASSFLGGGRGTDTQYF.

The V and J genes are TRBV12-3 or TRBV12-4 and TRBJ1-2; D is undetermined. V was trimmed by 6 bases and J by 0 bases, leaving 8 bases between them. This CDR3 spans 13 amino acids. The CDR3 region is CASSPTANYGYTF. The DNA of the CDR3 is TGTGCCAGCAGCCCTACCGCTAACTATGGCTACACCTTC.

This CDR3 is CASSRATSGSVGTQYF. CDR3 DNA: TGTGCCAGCAGCCGCGCGACTAGCGGGAGTGTGGGGACCCAGTACTTC. V gene TRBV7-9 combines with J gene TRBJ2-5, with 12 positions matching TRBD2. Germline assignment: CDR1 SEHNR and CDR2 FQNEAQ (reference sequence). The trim removed 5 bases at V and 7 bases at J, leaving 11 bases unmatched. This CDR3 comprises 16 residues.

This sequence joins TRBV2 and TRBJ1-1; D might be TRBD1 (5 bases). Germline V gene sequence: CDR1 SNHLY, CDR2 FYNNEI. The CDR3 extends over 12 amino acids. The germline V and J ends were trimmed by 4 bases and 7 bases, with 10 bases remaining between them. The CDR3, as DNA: TGTGCCAGCAGTGGACAGATATTTGAAGCTTTCTTT. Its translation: CASSGQIFEAFF.

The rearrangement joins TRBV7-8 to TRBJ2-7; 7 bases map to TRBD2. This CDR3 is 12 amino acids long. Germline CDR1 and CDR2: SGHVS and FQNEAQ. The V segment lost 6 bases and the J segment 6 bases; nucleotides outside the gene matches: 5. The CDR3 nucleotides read TGTGCCAGCAGGCCTAGCGGCCCCGAGCAGTACTTC. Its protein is CASRPSGPEQYF.

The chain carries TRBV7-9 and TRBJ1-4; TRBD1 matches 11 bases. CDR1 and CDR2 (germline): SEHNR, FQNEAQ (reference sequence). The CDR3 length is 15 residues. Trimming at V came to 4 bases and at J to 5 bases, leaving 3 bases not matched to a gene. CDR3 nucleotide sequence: TGTGCCAGCAGCTATGGGACAGGGGGGAATGAAAAACTGTTTTTT. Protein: CASSYGTGGNEKLFF.

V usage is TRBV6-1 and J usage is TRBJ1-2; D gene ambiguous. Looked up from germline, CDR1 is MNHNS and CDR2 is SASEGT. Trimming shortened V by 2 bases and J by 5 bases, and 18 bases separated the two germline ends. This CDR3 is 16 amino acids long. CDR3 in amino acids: CASSEILSGILYGYTF. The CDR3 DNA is TGTGCCAGCAGTGAAATTCTGTCAGGCATACTTTATGGCTACACCTTC.

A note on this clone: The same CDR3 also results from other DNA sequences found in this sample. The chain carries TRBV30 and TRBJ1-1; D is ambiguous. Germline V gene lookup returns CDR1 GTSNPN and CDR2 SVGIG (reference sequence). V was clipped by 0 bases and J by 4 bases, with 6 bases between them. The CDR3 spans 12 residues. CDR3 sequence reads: CAWSVRGTEAFF. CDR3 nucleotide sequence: TGTGCCTGGAGTGTCAGAGGCACTGAAGCTTTCTTT.

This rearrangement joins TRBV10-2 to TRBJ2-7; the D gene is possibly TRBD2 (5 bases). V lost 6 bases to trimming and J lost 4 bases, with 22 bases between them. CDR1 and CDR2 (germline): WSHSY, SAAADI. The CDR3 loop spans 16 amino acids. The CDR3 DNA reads TGCGCCAGCAGCCAAGAGAGGGCGCAAGCCGAGTACGAGCAGTACTTC. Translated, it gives CASSQERAQAEYEQYF.

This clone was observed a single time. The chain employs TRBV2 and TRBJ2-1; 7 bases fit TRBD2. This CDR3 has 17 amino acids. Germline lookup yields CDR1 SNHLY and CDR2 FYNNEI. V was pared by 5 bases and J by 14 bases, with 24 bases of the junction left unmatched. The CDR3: CASSPAFGQWEGLTKFF. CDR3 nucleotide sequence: TGTGCCAGCAGTCCGGCCTTTGGTCAATGGGAGGGCCTTACGAAGTTCTTC.

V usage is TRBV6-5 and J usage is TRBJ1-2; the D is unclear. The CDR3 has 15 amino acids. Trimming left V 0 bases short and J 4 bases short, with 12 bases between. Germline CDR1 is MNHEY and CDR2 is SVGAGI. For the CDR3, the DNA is TGTGCCAGCAGTTACTCGGCACGGCCGGGCTATGGCTACACCTTC. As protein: CASSYSARPGYGYTF.

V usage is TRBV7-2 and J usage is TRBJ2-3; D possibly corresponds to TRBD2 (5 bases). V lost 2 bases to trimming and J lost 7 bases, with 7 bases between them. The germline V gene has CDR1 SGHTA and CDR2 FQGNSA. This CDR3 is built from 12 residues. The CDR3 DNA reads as TGTGCCAGCAGCTTAAGACTACATACGCAGTATTTT. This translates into CASSLRLHTQYF.

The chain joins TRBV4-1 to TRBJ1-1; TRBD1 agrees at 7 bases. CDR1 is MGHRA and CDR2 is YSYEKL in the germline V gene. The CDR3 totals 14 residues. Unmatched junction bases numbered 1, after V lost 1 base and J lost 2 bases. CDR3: CASSQGDRNTEAFF. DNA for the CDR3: TGCGCCAGCAGCCAAGGGGACAGAAACACTGAAGCTTTCTTT.

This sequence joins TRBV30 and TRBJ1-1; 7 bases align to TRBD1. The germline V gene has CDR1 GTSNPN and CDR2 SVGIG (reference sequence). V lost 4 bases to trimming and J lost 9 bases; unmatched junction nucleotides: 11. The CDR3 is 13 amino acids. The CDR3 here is CAWTTSGGPKAFF. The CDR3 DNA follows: TGTGCCTGGACAACCTCAGGGGGTCCTAAAGCTTTCTTT.

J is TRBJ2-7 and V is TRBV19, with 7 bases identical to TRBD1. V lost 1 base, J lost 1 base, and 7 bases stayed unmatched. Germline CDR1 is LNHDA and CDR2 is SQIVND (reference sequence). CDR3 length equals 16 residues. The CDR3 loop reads CASSIANRGRSYEQYF. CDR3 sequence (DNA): TGTGCCAGTAGTATAGCCAACAGGGGAAGGTCCTACGAGCAGTACTTC.

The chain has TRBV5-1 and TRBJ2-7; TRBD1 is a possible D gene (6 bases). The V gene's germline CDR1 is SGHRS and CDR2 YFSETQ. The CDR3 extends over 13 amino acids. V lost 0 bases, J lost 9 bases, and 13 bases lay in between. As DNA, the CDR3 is TGCGCCAGCAGCTTGGGCCAGGGGAAGTCGCAGTACTTC. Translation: CASSLGQGKSQYF.

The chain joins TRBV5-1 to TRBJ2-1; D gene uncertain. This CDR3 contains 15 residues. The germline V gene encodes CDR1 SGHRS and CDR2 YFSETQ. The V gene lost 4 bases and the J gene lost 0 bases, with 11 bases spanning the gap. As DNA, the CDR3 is TGCGCCAGCAGCCTGCGAGAGAGCTCCTACAATGAGCAGTTCTTC. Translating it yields CASSLRESSYNEQFF.

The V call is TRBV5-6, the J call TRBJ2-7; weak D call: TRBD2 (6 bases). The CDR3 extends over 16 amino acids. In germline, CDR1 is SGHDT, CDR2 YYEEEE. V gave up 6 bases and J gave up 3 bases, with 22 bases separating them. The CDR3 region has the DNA TGTGCCAGCAACACTATTGGAGGGATAGGGAACTACGAGCAGTACTTC. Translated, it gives CASNTIGGIGNYEQYF.

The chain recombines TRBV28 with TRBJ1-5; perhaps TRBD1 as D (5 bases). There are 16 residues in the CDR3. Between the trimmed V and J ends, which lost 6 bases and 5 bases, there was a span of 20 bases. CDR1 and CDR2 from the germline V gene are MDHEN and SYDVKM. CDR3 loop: CASSTVKGQGYQPQHF. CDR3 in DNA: TGTGCCAGCAGCACAGTTAAAGGGCAGGGTTATCAGCCCCAGCATTTT.

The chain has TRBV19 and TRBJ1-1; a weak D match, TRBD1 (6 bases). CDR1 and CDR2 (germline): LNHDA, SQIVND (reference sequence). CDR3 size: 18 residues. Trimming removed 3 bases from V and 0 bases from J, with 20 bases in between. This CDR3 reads CASSIYRNWQGLNTEAFF. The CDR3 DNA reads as TGTGCCAGTAGTATTTATAGAAATTGGCAGGGGCTGAACACTGAAGCTTTCTTT.

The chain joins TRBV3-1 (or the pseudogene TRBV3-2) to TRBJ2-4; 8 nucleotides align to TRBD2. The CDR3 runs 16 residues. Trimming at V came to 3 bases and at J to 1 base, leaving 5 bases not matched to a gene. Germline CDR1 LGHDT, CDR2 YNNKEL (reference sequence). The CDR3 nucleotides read TGTGCCAGCAGCCATTATGCGGGAGGCGCCAAAAACATTCAGTACTTC. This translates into CASSHYAGGAKNIQYF.

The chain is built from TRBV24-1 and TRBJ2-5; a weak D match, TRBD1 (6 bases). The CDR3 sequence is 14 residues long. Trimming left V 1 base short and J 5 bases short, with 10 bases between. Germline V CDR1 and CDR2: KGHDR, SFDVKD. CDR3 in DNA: TGTGCCACCAGTGATTTTCTGGGGGCTGAGACCCAGTACTTC. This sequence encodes CATSDFLGAETQYF.

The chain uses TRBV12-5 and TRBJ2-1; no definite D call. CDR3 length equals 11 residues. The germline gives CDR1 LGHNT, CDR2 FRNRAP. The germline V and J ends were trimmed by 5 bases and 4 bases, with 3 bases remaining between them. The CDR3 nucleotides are TGTGCTAGTGGTCCGTACAATGAGCAGTTCTTC. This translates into CASGPYNEQFF. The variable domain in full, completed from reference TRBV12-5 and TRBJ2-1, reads DARVTQTPRHKVTEMGQEVTMRCQPILGHNTVFWYRQTMMQGLELLAYFRNRAPLDDSGMPKDRFSAEMPDATLATLKIQPSEPRDSAVYFCASGPYNEQFFGPGTRLTVL.

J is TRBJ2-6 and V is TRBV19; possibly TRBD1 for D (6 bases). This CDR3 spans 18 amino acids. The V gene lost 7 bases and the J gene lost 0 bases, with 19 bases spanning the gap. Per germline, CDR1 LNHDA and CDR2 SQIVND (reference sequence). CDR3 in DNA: TGTGCCAGTACCAACCAGGGGAGCAGGCTCTCTGGGGCCAACGTCCTGACTTTC. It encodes CASTNQGSRLSGANVLTF.

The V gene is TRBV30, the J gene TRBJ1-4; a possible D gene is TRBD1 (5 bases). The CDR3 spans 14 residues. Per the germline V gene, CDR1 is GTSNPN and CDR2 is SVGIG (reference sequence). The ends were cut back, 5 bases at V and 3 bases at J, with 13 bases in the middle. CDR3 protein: CAWADSRANEKLFF. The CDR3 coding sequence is TGTGCCTGGGCTGACAGTAGAGCTAATGAAAAACTGTTTTTT.

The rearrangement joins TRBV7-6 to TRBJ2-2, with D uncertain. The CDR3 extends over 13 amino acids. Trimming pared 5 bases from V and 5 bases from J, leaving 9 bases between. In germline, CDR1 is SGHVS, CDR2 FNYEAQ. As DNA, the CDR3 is TGTGCCAGCAGCGAGAGCCCAACCGGGGAGCTGTTTTTT. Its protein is CASSESPTGELFF.

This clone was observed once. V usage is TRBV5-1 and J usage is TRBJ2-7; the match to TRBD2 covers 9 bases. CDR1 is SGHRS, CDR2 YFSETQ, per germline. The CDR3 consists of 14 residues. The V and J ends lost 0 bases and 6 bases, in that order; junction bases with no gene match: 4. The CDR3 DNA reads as TGCGCCAGCAGCTTGGCTAGCGGGACTTCCGAGCAGTACTTC. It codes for CASSLASGTSEQYF.

The CDR3 sequence is CAISEPDRGHNQPQHF. DNA for the CDR3: TGTGCCATCAGTGAGCCCGACAGGGGGCACAATCAGCCCCAGCATTTT. This chain connects TRBV10-3 to TRBJ1-5; 10 nucleotides match TRBD1. The CDR3 runs 16 residues. CDR1 and CDR2 from the germline V gene are ENHRY and SYGVKD. The V and J ends lost 2 bases and 3 bases, in that order; junction bases with no gene match: 4.

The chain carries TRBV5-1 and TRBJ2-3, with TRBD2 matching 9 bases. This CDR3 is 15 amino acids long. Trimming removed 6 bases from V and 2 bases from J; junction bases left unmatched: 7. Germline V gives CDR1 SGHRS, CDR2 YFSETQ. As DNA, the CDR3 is TGCGCCAGCACTGAGACTAGCGGTTACACAGATACGCAGTATTTT. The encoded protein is CASTETSGYTDTQYF.